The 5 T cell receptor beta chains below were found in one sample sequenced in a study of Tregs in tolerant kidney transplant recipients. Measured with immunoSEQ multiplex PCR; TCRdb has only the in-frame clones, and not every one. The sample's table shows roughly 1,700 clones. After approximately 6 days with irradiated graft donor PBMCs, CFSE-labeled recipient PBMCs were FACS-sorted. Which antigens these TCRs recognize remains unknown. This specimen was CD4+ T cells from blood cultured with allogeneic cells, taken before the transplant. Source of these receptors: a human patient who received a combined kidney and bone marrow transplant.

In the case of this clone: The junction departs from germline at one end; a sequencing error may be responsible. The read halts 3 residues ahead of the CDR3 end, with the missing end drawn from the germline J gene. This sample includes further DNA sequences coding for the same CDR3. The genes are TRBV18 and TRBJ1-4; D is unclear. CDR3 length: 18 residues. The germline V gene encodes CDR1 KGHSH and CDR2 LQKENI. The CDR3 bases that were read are TGCGCCAGCTCACCAAATCCCGGGGTGACGGCCTTTAATGAAAAA. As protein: CASSPNPGVTAFNEK. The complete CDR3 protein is CASSPNPGVTAFNEKLFF. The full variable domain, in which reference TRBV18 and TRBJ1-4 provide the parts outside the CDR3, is NAGVMQNPRHLVRRRGQEARLRCSPMKGHSHVYWYRQLPEEGLKFMVYLQKENIIDESGMPKERFSAEFPKEGPSILRIQQVVRGDSAAYFCASSPNPGVTAFNEKLFFGSGTQLSVL.

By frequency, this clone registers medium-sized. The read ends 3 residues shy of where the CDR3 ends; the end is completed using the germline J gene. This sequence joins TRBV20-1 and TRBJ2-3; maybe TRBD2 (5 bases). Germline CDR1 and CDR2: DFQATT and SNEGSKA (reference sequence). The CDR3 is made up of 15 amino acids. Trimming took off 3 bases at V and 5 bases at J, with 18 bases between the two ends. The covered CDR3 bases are TGCAGTGCTAGGGACTCCAGTCGGGTCGGAGATACG. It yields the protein CSARDSSRVGDT. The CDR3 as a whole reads CSARDSSRVGDTQYF.

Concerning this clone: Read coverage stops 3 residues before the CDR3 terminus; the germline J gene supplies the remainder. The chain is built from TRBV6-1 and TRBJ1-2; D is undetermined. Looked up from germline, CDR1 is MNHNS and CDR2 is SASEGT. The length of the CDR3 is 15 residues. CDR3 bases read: TGTGCCAGCAGTGTCAGCGGGCCCCCCTACAATGAC. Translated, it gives CASSVSGPPYND. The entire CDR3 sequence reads CASSVSGPPYNDYTF.

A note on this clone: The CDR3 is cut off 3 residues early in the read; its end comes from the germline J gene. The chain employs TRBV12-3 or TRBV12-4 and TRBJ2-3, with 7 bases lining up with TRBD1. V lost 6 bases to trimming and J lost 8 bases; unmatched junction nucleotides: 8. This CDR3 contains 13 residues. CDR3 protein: CASRTGISSTQYF. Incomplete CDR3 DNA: TGTGCCAGCAGGACAGGGATTTCGTCTACG.

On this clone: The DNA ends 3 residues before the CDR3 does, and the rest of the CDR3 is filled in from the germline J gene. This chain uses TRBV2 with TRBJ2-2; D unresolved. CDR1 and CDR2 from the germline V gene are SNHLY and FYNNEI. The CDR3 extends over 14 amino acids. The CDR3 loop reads CASSELGLNEKLFF. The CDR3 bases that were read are TGTGCCAGCAGTGAATTGGGCCTTAATGAAAAG.